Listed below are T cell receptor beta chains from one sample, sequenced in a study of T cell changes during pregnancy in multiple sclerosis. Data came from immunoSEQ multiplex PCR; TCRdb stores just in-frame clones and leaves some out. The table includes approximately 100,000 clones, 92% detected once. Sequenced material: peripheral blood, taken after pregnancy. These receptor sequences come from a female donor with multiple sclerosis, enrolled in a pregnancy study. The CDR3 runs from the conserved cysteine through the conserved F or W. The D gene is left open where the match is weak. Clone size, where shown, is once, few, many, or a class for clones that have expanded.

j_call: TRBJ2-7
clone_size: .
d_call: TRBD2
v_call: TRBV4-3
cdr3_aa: CASSQGEAGVYEQYF
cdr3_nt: TGCGCCAGCAGCCAGGGCGAGGCGGGGGTTTACGAGCAGTACTTC

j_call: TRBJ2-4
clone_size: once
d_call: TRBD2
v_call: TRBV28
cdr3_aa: CASRRSGSGGKNIQYF
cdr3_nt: TGTGCCAGCAGGCGCTCAGGGTCGGGAGGCAAAAACATTCAGTACTTC

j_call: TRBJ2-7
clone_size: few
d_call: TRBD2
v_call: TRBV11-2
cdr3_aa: CASMVGGSGYEQYF
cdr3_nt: TGTGCCAGCATGGTAGGCGGGAGTGGGTACGAGCAGTACTTC

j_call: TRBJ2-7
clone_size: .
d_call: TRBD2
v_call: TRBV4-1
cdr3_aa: CASSPKGLAGEKQYF
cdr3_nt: TGCGCCAGCAGCCCTAAGGGACTAGCGGGAGAGAAGCAGTACTTC

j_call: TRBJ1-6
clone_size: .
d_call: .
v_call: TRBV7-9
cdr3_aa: CASSLFTWLQGRGSPLHF
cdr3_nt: TGTGCCAGCAGCCTATTTACCTGGCTACAGGGCAGAGGTTCACCCCTCCACTTT

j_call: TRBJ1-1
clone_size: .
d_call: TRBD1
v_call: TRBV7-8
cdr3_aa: CASSSTGGLVYTEAFF
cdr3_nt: TGTGCCAGCAGCTCGACAGGGGGCTTGGTATACACTGAAGCTTTCTTT

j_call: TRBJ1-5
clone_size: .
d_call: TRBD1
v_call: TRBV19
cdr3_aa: CASSGGQGLGGQPQHF
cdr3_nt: TGTGCCAGTAGCGGGGGACAGGGCCTAGGGGGTCAGCCCCAGCATTTT

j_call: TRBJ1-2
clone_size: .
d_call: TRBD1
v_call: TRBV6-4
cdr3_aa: CASSETGGAYGYTF
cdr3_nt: TGTGCCAGCAGTGAGACAGGGGGGGCTTATGGCTACACCTTC

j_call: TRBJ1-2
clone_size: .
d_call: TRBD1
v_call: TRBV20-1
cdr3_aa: CSAGTGNGYTF
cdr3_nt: TGCAGTGCCGGGACAGGGAATGGCTACACCTTC

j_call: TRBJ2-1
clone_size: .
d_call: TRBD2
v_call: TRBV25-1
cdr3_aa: CASSGAGGGGHEQFF
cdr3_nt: TGTGCCAGCAGTGGGGCGGGAGGGGGCGGCCATGAGCAGTTCTTC

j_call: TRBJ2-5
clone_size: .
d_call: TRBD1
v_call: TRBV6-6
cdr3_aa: CASRTGGRETQYF
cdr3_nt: TGTGCCAGCAGAACAGGGGGGAGAGAGACCCAGTACTTC

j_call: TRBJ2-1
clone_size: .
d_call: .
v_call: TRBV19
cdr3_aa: CASSLGGRYEQFF
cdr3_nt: TGTGCCAGTAGCCTCGGGGGGCGTTATGAGCAGTTCTTC

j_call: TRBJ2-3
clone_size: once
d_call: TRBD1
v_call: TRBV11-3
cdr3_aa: CASSSGTGVTDTQYF
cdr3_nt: TGTGCCAGCAGCTCCGGGACAGGGGTGACAGATACGCAGTATTTT

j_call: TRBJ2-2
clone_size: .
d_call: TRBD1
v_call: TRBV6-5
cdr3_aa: CASSPGTGETGELFF
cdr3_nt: TGTGCCAGCAGTCCCGGGACAGGGGAAACCGGGGAGCTGTTTTTT

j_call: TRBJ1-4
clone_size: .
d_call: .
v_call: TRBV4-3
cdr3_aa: CASSHRRGDSEKLFF
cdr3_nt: TGCGCCAGCAGCCATCGCAGGGGTGATTCTGAAAAACTGTTTTTT

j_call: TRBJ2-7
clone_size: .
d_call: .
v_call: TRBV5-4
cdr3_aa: CASSPQPGGNEQYF
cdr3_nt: TGTGCCAGCAGCCCTCAGCCAGGGGGGAACGAGCAGTACTTC

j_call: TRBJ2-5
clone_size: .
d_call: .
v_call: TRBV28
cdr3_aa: CASSLYRRGQETQYF
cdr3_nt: TGTGCCAGCAGTTTATATCGGAGGGGCCAAGAGACCCAGTACTTC

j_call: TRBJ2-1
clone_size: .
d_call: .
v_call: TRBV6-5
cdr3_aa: CASSFTRGFYNEQFF
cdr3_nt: TGTGCCAGCAGCTTTACTAGGGGGTTTTACAATGAGCAGTTCTTC

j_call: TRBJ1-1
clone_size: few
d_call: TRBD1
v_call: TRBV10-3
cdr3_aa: CAISDPGTENTEAFF
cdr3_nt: TGTGCCATCAGTGACCCCGGGACAGAGAACACTGAAGCTTTCTTT

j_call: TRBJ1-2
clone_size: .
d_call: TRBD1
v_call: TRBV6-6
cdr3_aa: CASSYATGINYGYTF
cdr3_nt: TGTGCCAGCAGTTACGCGACAGGGATCAACTATGGCTACACCTTC

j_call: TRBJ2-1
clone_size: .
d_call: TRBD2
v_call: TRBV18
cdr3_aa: CASSPRIAGGRLANNEQFF
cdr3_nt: TGTGCCAGCTCACCACGAATAGCGGGGGGGCGGCTAGCCAACAATGAGCAGTTCTTC

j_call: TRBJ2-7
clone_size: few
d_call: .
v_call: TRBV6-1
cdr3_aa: CASSESFRGRSSYEQYF
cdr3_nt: TGTGCCAGCAGTGAGTCATTCAGGGGCCGCAGCTCCTACGAGCAGTACTTC

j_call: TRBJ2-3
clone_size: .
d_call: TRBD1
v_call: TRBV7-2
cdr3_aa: CASSLAGTGGDTQYF
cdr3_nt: TGTGCCAGCAGCTTAGCTGGGACAGGGGGAGATACGCAGTATTTT

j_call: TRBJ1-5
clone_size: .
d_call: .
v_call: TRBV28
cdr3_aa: CASRHDSNQPQHF
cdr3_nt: TGTGCCAGCAGACATGATAGCAATCAGCCCCAGCATTTT

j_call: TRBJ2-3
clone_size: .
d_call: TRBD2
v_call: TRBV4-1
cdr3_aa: CASSQEGLAGSTDTQYF
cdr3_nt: TGCGCCAGCAGCCAAGAAGGTCTAGCGGGGAGCACAGATACGCAGTATTTT

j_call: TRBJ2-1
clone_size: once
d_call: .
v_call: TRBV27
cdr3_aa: CASSLLSGGAGTSSNEQFF
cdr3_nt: TGTGCCAGCAGTTTATTGTCAGGGGGCGCTGGGACTAGCAGCAATGAGCAGTTCTTC

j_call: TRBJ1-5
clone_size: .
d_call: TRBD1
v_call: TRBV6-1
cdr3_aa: CASSENRGGNQPQHF
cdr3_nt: TGTGCCAGCAGTGAAAACAGGGGGGGCAATCAGCCCCAGCATTTT

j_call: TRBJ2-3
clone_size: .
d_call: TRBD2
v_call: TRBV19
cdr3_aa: CASSSLAGSSTDTQYF
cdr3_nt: TGTGCCAGTAGCTCTCTAGCGGGCTCTAGCACAGATACGCAGTATTTT

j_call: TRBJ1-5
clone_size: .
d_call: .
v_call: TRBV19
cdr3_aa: CASRSYDDNNQPQHF
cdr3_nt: TGTGCCAGTAGATCCTACGACGACAACAATCAGCCCCAGCATTTT

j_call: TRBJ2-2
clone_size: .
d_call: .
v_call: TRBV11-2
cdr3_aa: CASSLVRERSGELFF
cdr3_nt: TGTGCCAGCAGCTTAGTCAGAGAGAGGTCCGGGGAGCTGTTTTTT

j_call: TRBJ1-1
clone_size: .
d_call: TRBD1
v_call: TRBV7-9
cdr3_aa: CASSWDRVRTEAFF
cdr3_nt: TGTGCCAGCAGCTGGGACAGGGTTAGGACTGAAGCTTTCTTT

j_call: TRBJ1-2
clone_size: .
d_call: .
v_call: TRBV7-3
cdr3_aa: CASSLGPVYGYTF
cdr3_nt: TGTGCCAGCAGCTTAGGGCCAGTCTATGGCTACACCTTC

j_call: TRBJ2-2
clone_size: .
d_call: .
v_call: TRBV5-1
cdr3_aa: CASSLDSTTGELFF
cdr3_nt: TGCGCCAGCAGCCTCGATAGTACCACCGGGGAGCTGTTTTTT

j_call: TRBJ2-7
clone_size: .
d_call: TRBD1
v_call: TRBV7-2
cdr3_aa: CASSFSGTVSEQYF
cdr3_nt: TGTGCCAGCAGCTTCTCCGGGACAGTCTCCGAGCAGTACTTC

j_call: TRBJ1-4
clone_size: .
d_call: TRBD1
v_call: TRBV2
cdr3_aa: CASSGTGSNEKLFF
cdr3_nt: TGTGCCAGCAGCGGGACAGGGTCTAATGAAAAACTGTTTTTT

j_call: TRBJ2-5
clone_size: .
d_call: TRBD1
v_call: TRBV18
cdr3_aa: CASSPRDRVRQETQYF
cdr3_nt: TGTGCCAGCTCACCGAGGGACAGAGTACGCCAAGAGACCCAGTACTTC

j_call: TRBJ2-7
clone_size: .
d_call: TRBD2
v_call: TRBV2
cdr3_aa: CASSSSGSSYEQYF
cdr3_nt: TGTGCCAGCAGTTCTAGCGGAAGCTCCTACGAGCAGTACTTC

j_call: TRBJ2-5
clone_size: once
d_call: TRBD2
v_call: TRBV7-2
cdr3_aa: CASMPGAAGGPSRETQYF
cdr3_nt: TGTGCCAGCATGCCCGGGGCAGCGGGGGGGCCTAGCCGGGAGACCCAGTACTTC

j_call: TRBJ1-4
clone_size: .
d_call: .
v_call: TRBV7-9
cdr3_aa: CASSLGAGSPNEKLFF
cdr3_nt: TGTGCCAGCAGCTTAGGGGCAGGGTCACCTAATGAAAAACTGTTTTTT

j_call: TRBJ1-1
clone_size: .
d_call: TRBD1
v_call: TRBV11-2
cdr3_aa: CASSVQGATEAFF
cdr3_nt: TGTGCCAGCAGCGTTCAGGGGGCCACTGAAGCTTTCTTT

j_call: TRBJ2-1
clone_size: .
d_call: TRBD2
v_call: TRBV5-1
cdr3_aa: CASSWSGRSYNEQFF
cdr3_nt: TGCGCCAGCAGTTGGAGCGGGAGGTCTTACAATGAGCAGTTCTTC

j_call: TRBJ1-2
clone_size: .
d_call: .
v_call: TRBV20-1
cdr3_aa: CSAGQGYGYTF
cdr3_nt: TGCAGTGCTGGCCAGGGGTATGGCTACACCTTC

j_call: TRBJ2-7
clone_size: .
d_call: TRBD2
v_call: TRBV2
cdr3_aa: CASNPPSGLAGGSDSYEQYF
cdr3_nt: TGTGCCAGCAACCCCCCCTCTGGGCTAGCGGGGGGGTCCGACTCTTACGAGCAGTACTTC

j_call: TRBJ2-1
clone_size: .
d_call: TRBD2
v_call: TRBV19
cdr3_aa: CASSLGLAEMGEQFF
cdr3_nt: TGTGCCAGTAGTCTGGGACTAGCCGAGATGGGTGAGCAGTTCTTC

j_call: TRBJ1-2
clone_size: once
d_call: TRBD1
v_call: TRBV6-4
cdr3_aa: CASSETGQGFRGYTF
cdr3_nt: TGTGCCAGCAGTGAAACGGGACAGGGGTTTCGGGGCTACACCTTC

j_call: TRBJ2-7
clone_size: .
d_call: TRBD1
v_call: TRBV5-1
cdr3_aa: CASSTGTGFHEQYF
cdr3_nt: TGCGCCAGCAGCACCGGGACAGGGTTCCACGAGCAGTACTTC

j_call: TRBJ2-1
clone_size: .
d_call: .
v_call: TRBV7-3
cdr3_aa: CASSLQANSYNEQFF
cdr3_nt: TGTGCCAGCAGCTTACAGGCGAACTCCTACAATGAGCAGTTCTTC

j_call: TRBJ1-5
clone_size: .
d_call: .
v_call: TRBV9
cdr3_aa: CASSGGPNQPQHF
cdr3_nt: TGTGCCAGCAGCGGGGGGCCCAATCAGCCCCAGCATTTT

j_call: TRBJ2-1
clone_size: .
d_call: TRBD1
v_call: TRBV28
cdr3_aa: CASSLLQGGYNEQFF
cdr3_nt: TGTGCCAGCAGTTTATTACAGGGGGGTTACAATGAGCAGTTCTTC

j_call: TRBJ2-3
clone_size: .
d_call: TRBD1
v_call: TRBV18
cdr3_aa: CATTPGQRTDTQYF
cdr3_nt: TGTGCCACTACCCCGGGACAGCGCACAGATACGCAGTATTTT

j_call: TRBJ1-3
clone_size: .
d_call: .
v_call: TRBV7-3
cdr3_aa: CASSFGGIGNTIYF
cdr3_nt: TGTGCCAGCAGCTTCGGAGGGATTGGAAACACCATATATTTT

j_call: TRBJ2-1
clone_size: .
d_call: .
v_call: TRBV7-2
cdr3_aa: CASSLEGREQFF
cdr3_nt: TGTGCCAGCAGCTTAGAGGGGCGAGAGCAGTTCTTC

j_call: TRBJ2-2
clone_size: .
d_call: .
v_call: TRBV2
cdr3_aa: CASSVSGTNTGELFF
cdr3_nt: TGTGCCAGCAGTGTATCCGGGACAAACACCGGGGAGCTGTTTTTT

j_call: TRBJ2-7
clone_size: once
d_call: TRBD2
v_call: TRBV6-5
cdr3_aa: CASSYRPGGGVGEQYF
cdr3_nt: TGTGCCAGCAGTTACAGGCCGGGCGGGGGTGTGGGCGAGCAGTACTTC

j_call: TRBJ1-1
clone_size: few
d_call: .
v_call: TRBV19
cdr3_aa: CASSITGRNTEAFF
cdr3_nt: TGTGCCAGTAGTATCACAGGGCGGAACACTGAAGCTTTCTTT

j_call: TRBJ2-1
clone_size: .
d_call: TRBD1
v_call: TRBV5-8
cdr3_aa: CASSLGGQGANEQFF
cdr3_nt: TGTGCCAGCAGCTTGGGAGGACAGGGGGCCAATGAGCAGTTCTTC

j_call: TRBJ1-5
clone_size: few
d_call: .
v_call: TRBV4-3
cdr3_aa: CASSQARGQPQHF
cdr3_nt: TGCGCCAGCAGCCAAGCCCGGGGGCAGCCCCAGCATTTT